One sample yielded the 11 T cell receptor beta chains listed below, sequenced in a study of response to subunit inactivated influenza vaccine. MiXCR, run by TCRdb on the RT-PCR reads, gives a single entry per CDR3 protein. The table includes approximately 290,000 distinct CDR3 sequences, approximately 23% detected once. The sequenced sample was PBMCs from blood, obtained 21 months after vaccination. These receptors originate from a man between 50 and 70 years old who received an inactivated influenza vaccine.

The V call is TRBV19, the J call TRBJ1-1; a weak D match, TRBD1 (5 bases). V was pared by 7 bases and J by 4 bases, with 13 bases between. The CDR3 spans 13 residues. Germline loops: CDR1 LNHDA, CDR2 SQIVND (reference sequence). CDR3 sequence reads: CASTEGRATEAFF. The CDR3 coding sequence is TGTGCCAGTACAGAGGGGAGGGCCACTGAAGCTTTCTTT.

This clonotype has more than one count but fewer than ten. This chain uses TRBV6-5 with TRBJ1-1, with 9 bases fitting TRBD1. The CDR3 loop spans 15 amino acids. J was trimmed by 5 bases and V by 5 bases; bases with no gene match: 9. Germline loops: CDR1 MNHEY, CDR2 SVGAGI. In DNA, the CDR3 is TGTGCCAGCAGTACCGACAGGGGGGGTTGGACTGAAGCTTTCTTT. Translating gives CASSTDRGGWTEAFF.

This clonotype was counted only a few times. This chain links TRBV28 with TRBJ1-6; D is possibly TRBD1 (5 bases). The germline V gene encodes CDR1 MDHEN and CDR2 SYDVKM. The CDR3 spans 16 residues. The germline V and J ends were trimmed by 5 bases and 7 bases, with 18 bases remaining between them. CDR3 region: CASSLSWGPGNSPLHF. Here the CDR3 DNA reads TGTGCCAGCAGTCTGAGCTGGGGACCGGGGAATTCACCCCTCCACTTT.

The rearrangement links TRBV12-3 or TRBV12-4 to TRBJ2-7; unclear D gene. With 7 bases removed from V and 4 bases from J, the gap between germline ends came to 8 bases. The CDR3 extends over 11 amino acids. The CDR3 loop is CASTIGYEQYF. The CDR3 DNA reads TGTGCCAGCACCATTGGGTACGAGCAGTACTTC.

The chain joins TRBV9 to TRBJ2-2; D is perhaps TRBD1 or TRBD2 (6 bases each). Trimming stripped 0 bases from V and 5 bases from J, with 14 bases between. This CDR3 spans 16 amino acids. Germline-derived CDR1 and CDR2 are SGDLS and YYNGEE. The CDR3 coding sequence is TGTGCCAGCAGCGTAGGTGGGGGGCGAAGTACCGGGGAGCTGTTTTTT. As protein: CASSVGGGRSTGELFF.

This clonotype was found a few times. The chain recombines TRBV11-2 with TRBJ1-1; D gene unclear. V was clipped by 5 bases and J by 1 base, with 11 bases between them. Germline V gives CDR1 SGHAT, CDR2 FQNNGV. The CDR3 has 14 amino acids. The CDR3 DNA sequence: TGTGCCAGCAGCAGAACTGGACCGAACACTGAAGCTTTCTTT. It translates to CASSRTGPNTEAFF.

This clonotype was seen a few times. This chain joins TRBV28 and TRBJ1-2, with D possibly matching TRBD1 (5 bases). The CDR3 is 16 amino acids. V was clipped by 9 bases and J by 0 bases, with 20 bases between them. From germline, CDR1 is MDHEN and CDR2 SYDVKM. The CDR3 reads CASCQGWLGSNYGYTF. The CDR3 DNA follows: TGTGCCAGTTGTCAGGGCTGGTTGGGTTCTAACTATGGCTACACCTTC.

This clonotype was recorded only once. The chain combines TRBV9 with TRBJ2-3, with 9 bases identical to TRBD1. V was clipped by 1 base and J by 6 bases; unmatched bases: 6. The CDR3 is 15 residues long. CDR1 is SGDLS and CDR2 is YYNGEE in the germline V gene. The CDR3 spells CASSVRNRGLDTQYF. The DNA of the CDR3 is TGTGCCAGCAGCGTACGGAACAGGGGGCTGGATACGCAGTATTTT.

The chain combines TRBV29-1 with TRBJ1-2; TRBD1 matches at 7 bases. Trimming took 5 bases from V and 4 from J; bases not matched to a gene: 4. CDR1 and CDR2 from the germline V gene are SQVTM and ANQGSEA. The CDR3 consists of 12 residues. The CDR3 nucleotides are TGCAGCGTTCAGGGGGGTGGCTATGGCTACACCTTC. Translating gives CSVQGGGYGYTF.

This chain links TRBV20-1 with TRBJ1-1; D might be TRBD1 (6 bases). Germline V lookup: CDR1 DFQATT, CDR2 SNEGSKA (reference sequence). V gave up 5 bases and J gave up 2 bases, with 12 bases separating them. The CDR3 sequence is 13 residues long. The CDR3, as DNA: TGCAGTGCTTATACAGGGTTAAACACTGAAGCTTTCTTT. Amino acids: CSAYTGLNTEAFF.

The table lists this clonotype with a few counts. The J gene is TRBJ1-2, the V gene TRBV4-3; D call uncertain. The germline CDR1 and CDR2 sequences are LGHNA and YSLEER. V dropped 1 base and J dropped 2 bases, with 8 bases sitting between them. There are 14 residues in the CDR3. CDR3 in amino acids: CASSQGHSNYGYTF. The CDR3 DNA sequence: TGCGCCAGCAGCCAAGGCCATTCGAACTATGGCTACACCTTC.